These 22 T cell receptor beta chains came from one sample sequenced in a study of cytomegalovirus exposure and HLA in healthy donors. 13 Jbeta primers and 60 Vbeta primers were used for the PCR. Using immunoSEQ multiplex PCR, the repertoire was profiled, and TCRdb retains in-frame clones only, with some absent. The sample carries about 130,000 clones, about 85% recorded once. Sequencing was carried out using PBMCs. The receptors here all came from a boy between 5 and 17 years old in good health and CMV-seronegative.

The V call is TRBV6-6, the J call TRBJ2-7, with 9 bases lining up with TRBD1. Losses at the gene ends were 6 bases for V and 3 bases for J; bases not matched to a gene: 6. The germline gives CDR1 MNHNY, CDR2 SVGAGI (reference sequence). CDR3 length: 14 amino acids. The CDR3 nucleotides are TGTGCCAGCAGCACACCGGGACAGGGCTACGAGCAGTACTTC. Amino acid sequence: CASSTPGQGYEQYF.

The chain combines TRBV30 with TRBJ2-3; weak D call: TRBD2 (5 bases). V lost 4 bases and J lost 4, with 9 bases in between. The V gene's germline CDR1 is GTSNPN and CDR2 SVGIG (reference sequence). The length of the CDR3 is 12 residues. The CDR3 DNA reads as TGTGCCTGGACGGGCGGGTCAGATACGCAGTATTTT. It translates to CAWTGGSDTQYF.

The gene calls are TRBV18 and TRBJ2-5; D not resolved. The CDR3 runs to 14 residues. The germline V gene encodes CDR1 KGHSH and CDR2 LQKENI. With 0 bases removed from V and 2 bases from J, the gap between germline ends came to 7 bases. The CDR3 protein is CASSPPNLQETQYF. The CDR3 DNA follows: TGTGCCAGCTCACCACCAAACCTACAAGAGACCCAGTACTTC.

V and J are TRBV6-5 and TRBJ2-5; 9 nucleotides match TRBD1. The tail of the sequence fits TRBJ2-7 better, so the J call may be wrong. This CDR3 spans 14 amino acids. Per the germline V gene, CDR1 is MNHEY and CDR2 is SVGAGI. This chain's CDR3 is CASRGGQGIREQYF. As DNA, the CDR3 is TGTGCCAGCAGGGGAGGACAGGGGATTCGCGAGCAGTACTTC.

In this sample, this clone turned up once. The V call is TRBV30, the J call TRBJ1-4; 8 bases align to TRBD1. The CDR3 is made up of 17 amino acids. Germline V CDR1 and CDR2: GTSNPN, SVGIG (reference sequence). V was pared by 1 base and J by 6 bases, with 13 bases of the junction left unmatched. This CDR3 is CAWSADRGPLGDEKLFF. The CDR3 nucleotides are TGTGCCTGGAGTGCCGACAGGGGCCCCCTCGGAGATGAAAAACTGTTTTTT.

This chain joins TRBV29-1 and TRBJ1-2; D not resolved. Trimming left V 5 bases short and J 2 bases short, with 15 bases between. Germline V gene lookup returns CDR1 SQVTM and CDR2 ANQGSEA. The CDR3 length is 14 residues. As DNA, the CDR3 is TGCAGCGTTCTTTCAGGAAGAGGGAACTATGGCTACACCTTC. Its translation: CSVLSGRGNYGYTF.

The V gene is TRBV6-5, the J gene TRBJ1-6; 8 nucleotides match TRBD1. V lost 4 bases, J lost 15 bases, and 11 bases stayed unmatched. The CDR3 contains 14 residues. Per germline, CDR1 MNHEY and CDR2 SVGAGI. The DNA for the CDR3 is TGTGCCAGCAGTTCGGTCAGGGGGCAGGTTGGCCTCCACTTT. Protein sequence: CASSSVRGQVGLHF.

The gene calls are TRBV10-1 and TRBJ2-3; 7 nucleotides line up with TRBD2. Germline V CDR1 and CDR2: WNHNN, SYGVQD (reference sequence). V trimming: 11 bases; J trimming: 9 bases; junction bases outside the gene matches: 14. There are 13 residues in the CDR3. In nucleotides, the CDR3 is TGCGCCGGGGGAGGGCGGGTAGATGGGACGCAGTATTTT. Amino acid sequence: CAGGGRVDGTQYF.

The count of this clone is one. J is TRBJ2-5 and V is TRBV11-1, with D unresolved. The CDR3 loop spans 13 amino acids. The ends were cut back, 3 bases at V and 1 base at J, with 6 bases in the middle. The germline V gene encodes CDR1 SGHAT and CDR2 FQDESV (reference sequence). CDR3: CASSLRFQETQYF. CDR3 DNA: TGTGCCAGCAGCTTGAGATTCCAAGAGACCCAGTACTTC.

This chain's CDR3 is CASSLGITPATNEKLFF. The CDR3 DNA is TGTGCCAGCAGCTTAGGTATCACCCCAGCAACTAATGAAAAACTGTTTTTT. The chain couples TRBV7-8 to TRBJ1-4; D is uncertain. Germline loops: CDR1 SGHVS, CDR2 FQNEAQ. The V and J ends lost 1 base and 0 bases respectively, with 12 bases between them. The CDR3 runs 17 residues.

This clone was counted once. The CDR3, as DNA: TGTGCCAGTAGTCCCTCATTGGGAGATCAGCCCCAGCATTTT. Translation: CASSPSLGDQPQHF. This rearrangement joins TRBV19 to TRBJ1-5, with unresolved D. V was trimmed by 5 bases and J by 5 bases, leaving 13 bases between them. This CDR3 comprises 14 residues. Germline V gene sequence: CDR1 LNHDA, CDR2 SQIVND (reference sequence).

This clone was detected only a few times. The chain joins TRBV27 to TRBJ2-7, with D perhaps matching TRBD2 (5 bases). Germline CDR1 reads MNHEY; CDR2 reads SMNVEV (reference sequence). V lost 3 bases and J 4 bases, leaving 10 bases between the germline ends. The CDR3 loop spans 13 amino acids. The CDR3 bases are TGTGCCAGCAGTTTCGGAGGACGGTACGAGCAGTACTTC. Translating gives CASSFGGRYEQYF.

The V and J genes are TRBV6-1 and TRBJ1-5; D not certain. V was cut by 2 bases and J by 6 bases, with 11 bases left in between. Germline V CDR1 and CDR2: MNHNS, SASEGT. The CDR3 length is 14 residues. The CDR3 DNA sequence: TGTGCCAGCAGTGAATCCGGGGTCTTTCAGCCCCAGCATTTT. Its protein is CASSESGVFQPQHF.

The CDR3 region is CAWKLAGGTEAFF. The CDR3 coding sequence is TGTGCCTGGAAACTGGCAGGGGGCACTGAAGCTTTCTTT. This sequence joins TRBV30 and TRBJ1-1; 7 bases align to TRBD1. In germline, CDR1 is GTSNPN, CDR2 SVGIG (reference sequence). After removal of 4 bases from V and 4 bases from J, the junction contained 6 bases not matched to a gene. The CDR3 covers 13 residues. The variable domain in full, completed from reference TRBV30 and TRBJ1-1, reads SQTIHQWPATLVQPVGSPLSLECTVEGTSNPNLYWYRQAAGRGLQLLFYSVGIGQISSEVPQNLSASRPQDRQFILSSKKLLLSDSGFYLCAWKLAGGTEAFFGQGTRLTVV.

This clone has only a few counts. The chain links TRBV6-6 to TRBJ2-1, with TRBD2 matching over 14 bases. With V trimmed by 1 base and J by 10 bases, 6 bases remained unmatched. The V gene's germline CDR1 is MNHNY and CDR2 SVGAGI (reference sequence). The CDR3 runs to 16 residues. CDR3 region: CASSYLPGLAGEEQFF. Here the CDR3 DNA reads TGTGCCAGCAGTTACTTACCGGGACTAGCGGGGGAGGAGCAGTTCTTC.

The chain has TRBV4-1 and TRBJ2-5; a weak D match, TRBD1 (5 bases). CDR3 length equals 17 residues. V was trimmed by 0 bases and J by 5 bases, leaving 19 bases between them. Per germline, CDR1 MGHRA and CDR2 YSYEKL. CDR3: CASSQDRGSTGWETQYF. For the CDR3, the DNA is TGCGCCAGCAGCCAAGATAGGGGATCAACTGGCTGGGAGACCCAGTACTTC.

V and J are TRBV9 and TRBJ1-1, with D uncertain. CDR3 length equals 14 residues. V was pared by 2 bases and J by 5 bases, with 13 bases between. Germline-derived CDR1 and CDR2 are SGDLS and YYNGEE. The CDR3 loop reads CASSVSRGGTEAFF. CDR3 in DNA: TGTGCCAGCAGCGTGTCGCGGGGAGGGACTGAAGCTTTCTTT.

The chain is built from TRBV5-1 and TRBJ2-3; tentatively, D is TRBD1 (5 bases). V was clipped by 0 bases and J by 5 bases, with 16 bases between them. Germline CDR1 and CDR2: SGHRS and YFSETQ. The CDR3 loop spans 16 amino acids. The CDR3 DNA reads as TGCGCCAGCAGCTTGGGACAGAGCGCCTTGGGAGATACGCAGTATTTT. As protein: CASSLGQSALGDTQYF.

This clone occurred once. V usage is TRBV10-2 and J usage is TRBJ2-2; D is perhaps TRBD1 (6 bases). The V and J ends lost 7 bases and 3 bases respectively, with 15 bases between them. The CDR3 runs 15 residues. Germline CDR1 is WSHSY and CDR2 is SAAADI. Here the CDR3 reads CASNRDISDTGELFF. The DNA for the CDR3 is TGCGCCAGCAATCGGGACATTTCAGACACCGGGGAGCTGTTTTTT.

This sequence joins TRBV12-5 and TRBJ2-3; 8 nucleotides line up with TRBD2. Germline CDR1 LGHNT, CDR2 FRNRAP. V lost 4 bases and J lost 1; bases outside the gene matches: 4. This CDR3 region has 15 residues. The CDR3 DNA sequence: TGTGCTAGTGGTTCGGGGGGGGTTGGCACAGATACGCAGTATTTT. Translated: CASGSGGVGTDTQYF.

This rearrangement joins TRBV19 to TRBJ1-1; D not resolved. Germline values: CDR1 LNHDA, CDR2 SQIVND (reference sequence). The CDR3 has 16 amino acids. Trimming cost V 0 bases and J 0 bases, with 11 bases left between them. CDR3 DNA: TGTGCCAGTAGTATAGATCACGGGAAGGTGAACACTGAAGCTTTCTTT. This codes for CASSIDHGKVNTEAFF.

This chain connects TRBV6-1 to TRBJ2-1; D remains ambiguous. The germline gives CDR1 MNHNS, CDR2 SASEGT. Trimming took off 6 bases at V and 3 bases at J, with 6 bases between the two ends. The CDR3 runs to 12 residues. The CDR3 coding sequence is TGTGCCAGCAGCCTAAGCTACAATGAGCAGTTCTTC. Protein sequence: CASSLSYNEQFF.